This T cell receptor beta chain was obtained from a study of blood T cell repertoires in COVID-19. Looking at the study overall: Samples taken during acute and convalescent COVID-19 were collected in the United States, Italy and Spain. Sources were T cells, B-cell-depleted T cells, or PBMCs; the material itself was cDNA or gDNA.

J lost 4 bases, V lost 6 bases, and 4 bases had no gene match. Per germline, CDR1 SNHLY and CDR2 FYNNEI. The CDR3 runs to 15 residues. Per the authors' pipeline: Researchers report that nucleated cell counts were estimated from reference gene primer amplification. Here immunoSEQ multiplex PCR was the method, and the copy in TCRdb shows in-frame clones only, minus some. V and J calls and clone size are copied from that table; D and trimming were computed from the DNA. This table holds 250,000 to 300,000 clones, 86% found once. The sample was peripheral blood. The chain has TRBV2 and TRBJ1-6, with 9 bases identical to TRBD1. This TCR derives from a man younger than 30 with active or convalescent COVID-19. The CDR3 nucleotides read TGTGCCAGCAGGGGGACAGGGCCTTATAATTCACCCCTCCACTTT. Residues: CASRGTGPYNSPLHF.